This T cell receptor beta chain was identified in a study of technical replicates of blood from a few donors. Method: immunoSEQ multiplex PCR; TCRdb's copy keeps in-frame clones and lacks some. The sample records 85,000 to 90,000 clones, around 92% being singletons. Looked up from germline, CDR1 is MNHEY and CDR2 is SMNVEV (reference sequence). Trimming took 5 bases from V and 3 from J; bases not matched to a gene: 11. This CDR3 is 17 amino acids long. The sample consisted of T cells isolated from PBMCs. The origin of this receptor is a human donor in good health. The J gene is TRBJ2-3, the V gene TRBV27, with 10 nucleotides matching TRBD2. Written as DNA, the CDR3 is TGTGCCAGCAGTGTGAAGGTAGCGGGAGGAGGGACAGATACGCAGTATTTT. Translating it yields CASSVKVAGGGTDTQYF.